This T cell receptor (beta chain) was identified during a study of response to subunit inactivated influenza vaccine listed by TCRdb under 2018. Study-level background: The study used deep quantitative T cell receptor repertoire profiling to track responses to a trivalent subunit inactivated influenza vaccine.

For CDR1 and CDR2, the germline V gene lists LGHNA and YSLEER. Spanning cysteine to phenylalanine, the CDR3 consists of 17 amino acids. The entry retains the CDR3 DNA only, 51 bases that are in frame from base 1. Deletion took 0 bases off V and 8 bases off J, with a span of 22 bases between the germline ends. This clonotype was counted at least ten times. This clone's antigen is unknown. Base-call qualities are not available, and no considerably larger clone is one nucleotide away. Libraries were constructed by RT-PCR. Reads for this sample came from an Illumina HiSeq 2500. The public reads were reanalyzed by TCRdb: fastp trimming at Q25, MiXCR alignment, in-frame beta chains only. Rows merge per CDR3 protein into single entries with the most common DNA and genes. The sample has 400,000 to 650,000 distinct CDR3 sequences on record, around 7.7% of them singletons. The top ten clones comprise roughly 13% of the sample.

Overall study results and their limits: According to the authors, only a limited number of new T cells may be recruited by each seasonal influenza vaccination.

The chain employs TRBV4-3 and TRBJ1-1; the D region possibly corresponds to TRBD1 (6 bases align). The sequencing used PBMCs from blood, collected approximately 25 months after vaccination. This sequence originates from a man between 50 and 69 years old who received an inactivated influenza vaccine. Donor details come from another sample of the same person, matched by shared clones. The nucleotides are TGCGCCAGCAGCCAAGATGTACTAAAGGGACAAAACCTGGAAGCTTTCTTT. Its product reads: CASSQDVLKGQNLEAFF.